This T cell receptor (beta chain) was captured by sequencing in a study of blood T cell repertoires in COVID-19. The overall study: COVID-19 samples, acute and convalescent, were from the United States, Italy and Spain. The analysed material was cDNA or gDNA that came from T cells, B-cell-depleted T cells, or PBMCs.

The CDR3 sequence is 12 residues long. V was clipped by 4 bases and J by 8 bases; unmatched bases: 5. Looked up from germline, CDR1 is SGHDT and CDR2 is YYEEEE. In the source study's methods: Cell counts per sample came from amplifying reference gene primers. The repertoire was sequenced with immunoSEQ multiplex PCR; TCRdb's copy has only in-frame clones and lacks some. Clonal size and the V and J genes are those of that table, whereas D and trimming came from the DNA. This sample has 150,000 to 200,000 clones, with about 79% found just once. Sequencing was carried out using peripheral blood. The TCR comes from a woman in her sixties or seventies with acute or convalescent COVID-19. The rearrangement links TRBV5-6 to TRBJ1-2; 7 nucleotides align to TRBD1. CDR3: CASSRTGRGYTF. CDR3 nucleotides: TGTGCCAGCAGCCGGACAGGCCGGGGCTACACCTTC.